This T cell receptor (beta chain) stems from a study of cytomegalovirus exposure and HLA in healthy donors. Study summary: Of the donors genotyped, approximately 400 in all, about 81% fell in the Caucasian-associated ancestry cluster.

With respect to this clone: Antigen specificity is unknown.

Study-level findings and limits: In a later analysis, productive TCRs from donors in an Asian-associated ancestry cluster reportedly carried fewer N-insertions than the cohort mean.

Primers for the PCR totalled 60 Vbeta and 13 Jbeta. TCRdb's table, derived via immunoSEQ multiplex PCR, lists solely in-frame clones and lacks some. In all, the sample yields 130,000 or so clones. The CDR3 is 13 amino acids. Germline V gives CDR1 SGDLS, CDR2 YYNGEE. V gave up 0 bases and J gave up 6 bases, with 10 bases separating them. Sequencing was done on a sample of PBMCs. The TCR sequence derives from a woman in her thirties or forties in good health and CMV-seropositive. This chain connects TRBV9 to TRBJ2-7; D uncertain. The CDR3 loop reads CASSVGPTAEQYF. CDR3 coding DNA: TGTGCCAGCAGCGTAGGACCAACAGCCGAGCAGTACTTC.